This T cell receptor beta chain appears in the sequencing data of a study of shared clonotypes between healthy human individuals. Study context: With ages of 18 to 49, the donors were two women and three men. For every donor, three CD4 naive, three CD4 memory, two CD8 naive and one CD8 memory plates were used. Study outcomes and limitations: Against clonotypes common to all four donors, non-shared ones had lower generation probabilities.

V shed 3 bases and J shed 4 bases, with 15 bases lying between them. CDR3 length equals 15 residues. CDR1 and CDR2 (germline): SGHTS, YDEGEE. Only CD45RO-negative cells positively selected for CCR7 counted as naive CD8 cells, so terminally differentiated effector memory CD45RA+ cells were excluded. Sorted-subset replicate PCR reactions were performed with approximately 180 ng DNA, corresponding to tens of thousands of T cell genomes. TCRdb keeps only in-frame clones here, not all; method: immunoSEQ multiplex PCR. Of about 610,000 clones listed, around 96% are singletons. Notes on this clone: The target antigen is unknown.

The specimen sequenced was naive CD8+ T cells sorted from blood. The TCR comes from a woman in her 30s in good health. The chain uses TRBV5-8 and TRBJ2-3, with D possibly matching TRBD2 (5 bases). The CDR3 DNA is TGTGCCAGCAGCTGGAGCGACGCCGGGGCAGATACGCAGTATTTT. It codes for CASSWSDAGADTQYF.